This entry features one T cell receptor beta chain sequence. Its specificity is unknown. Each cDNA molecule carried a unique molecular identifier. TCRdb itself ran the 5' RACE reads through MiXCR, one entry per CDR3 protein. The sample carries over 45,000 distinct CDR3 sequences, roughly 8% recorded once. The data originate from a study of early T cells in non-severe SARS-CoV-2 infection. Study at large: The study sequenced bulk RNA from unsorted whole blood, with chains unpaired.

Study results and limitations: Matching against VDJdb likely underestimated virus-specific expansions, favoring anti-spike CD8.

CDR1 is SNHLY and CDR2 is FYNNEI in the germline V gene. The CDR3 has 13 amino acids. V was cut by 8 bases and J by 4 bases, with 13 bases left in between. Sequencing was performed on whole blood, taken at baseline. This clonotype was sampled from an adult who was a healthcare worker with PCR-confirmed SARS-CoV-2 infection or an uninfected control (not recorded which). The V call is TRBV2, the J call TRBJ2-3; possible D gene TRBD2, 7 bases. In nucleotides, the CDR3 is TGTGCCAGCGTGCAAGGGGGGGCAGATACGCAGTATTTT. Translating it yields CASVQGGADTQYF.